This is a list of T cell receptor beta chains from one sample in a study of blood T cell repertoires in COVID-19. Using immunoSEQ multiplex PCR, the repertoire was profiled, and TCRdb retains in-frame clones only, with some absent. The sample comprises about 76,000 clones, approximately 85% of which are singletons, and approximately 11% rests with the top ten. What was sequenced was peripheral blood. The receptors come from a man between 60 and 75 years old with COVID-19, enrolled during active disease. The CDR3 runs from the conserved cysteine through the conserved F or W. The D gene is left open where the match is weak. Rows give clone size only sometimes, using once, few, many, or a class for an expanded clone.

V gene	clone size	D gene	J gene	CDR3 protein	CDR3 DNA
TRBV12-2	-	-	TRBJ1-1	CASRLDRVTEAFF	TGTGCAAGTCGCTTAGACAGGGTCACTGAAGCTTTCTTT
TRBV6-5	-	-	TRBJ1-5	CASTPEAGTNQPQHF	TGTGCCAGCACCCCGGAGGCGGGGACCAATCAGCCCCAGCATTTT
TRBV2	-	TRBD1	TRBJ2-3	CASTPGTGSMDTQYF	TGTGCCAGCACCCCCGGGACAGGGTCGATGGATACGCAGTATTTT
TRBV5-1	-	-	TRBJ1-6	CASSLVAGSDSPLHF	TGCGCCAGCAGCCTGGTTGCAGGCAGTGATTCACCCCTCCACTTT
TRBV28	-	-	TRBJ1-1	CASSLAAIRLRNTEAFF	TGTGCCAGCAGTTTAGCGGCAATCCGACTGAGGAACACTGAAGCTTTCTTT
TRBV2	-	-	TRBJ2-7	CASSFTGYEQYF	TGTGCCAGCAGTTTTACAGGGTACGAGCAGTACTTC
TRBV30	-	-	TRBJ1-2	CAWSVRGVWYGYTF	TGTGCCTGGAGTGTCCGGGGGGTTTGGTATGGCTACACCTTC
TRBV6-5	-	TRBD1	TRBJ1-5	CASTRDRNQPQHF	TGTGCCAGCACCCGGGACAGAAATCAGCCCCAGCATTTT
TRBV19	-	TRBD1	TRBJ1-5	CASSIGQGVEQPQHF	TGTGCCAGTAGTATAGGACAGGGGGTTGAACAGCCCCAGCATTTT
TRBV10-3	-	TRBD1	TRBJ1-1	CAISESHQGATEAFF	TGTGCCATCAGTGAGTCGCATCAGGGGGCTACTGAAGCTTTCTTT
TRBV12-5	-	TRBD2	TRBJ2-2	CASNSGSNTGELFF	TGTGCTAGCAATAGCGGGTCTAACACCGGGGAGCTGTTTTTT
TRBV6-5	-	-	TRBJ1-1	CASSYSGSMNTEAFF	TGTGCCAGCAGTTACTCGGGCAGTATGAACACTGAAGCTTTCTTT
TRBV7-2	-	-	TRBJ1-4	CAGGGQTREKLFF	TGTGCCGGGGGGGGGCAGACGCGAGAAAAACTGTTTTTT
TRBV2	few	-	TRBJ1-4	CASYRVIREKLFF	TGTGCCAGCTACAGGGTCATACGTGAAAAACTGTTTTTT
TRBV5-5	few	-	TRBJ2-7	CASSLRVDGYEQYF	TGTGCCAGCAGCTTGAGAGTTGATGGCTACGAGCAGTACTTC
TRBV24-1	-	-	TRBJ1-5	CATSDLGNNQPQHF	TGTGCCACCAGTGATTTGGGCAACAATCAGCCCCAGCATTTT
TRBV5-6	-	TRBD1	TRBJ1-2	CASILSGTDNYGYTF	TGTGCCAGCATCCTTTCCGGGACAGACAACTATGGCTACACCTTC
TRBV12-3/TRBV12-4	-	-	TRBJ1-4	CASRRGGEKLFF	TGTGCCAGCCGGAGAGGGGGTGAGAAACTGTTTTTT
TRBV24-1	-	TRBD1	TRBJ2-2	CATSDPRTGEVTGELFF	TGTGCCACCAGTGATCCAAGGACAGGGGAGGTCACCGGGGAGCTGTTTTTT
TRBV2	-	-	TRBJ2-2	CASTRFGELFF	TGTGCCAGCACGAGGTTCGGGGAGCTGTTTTTT
TRBV24-1	-	-	TRBJ2-3	CATSDFATDTQYF	TGTGCCACCAGTGATTTCGCTACTGATACGCAGTATTTT